The 9 T cell receptor beta chains listed next were all sequenced from one sample in a study of shared clonotypes between healthy human individuals (dated by TCRdb to the early 2020s). The library was prepared using the immunoSEQ multiplex PCR assay. TCRdb carries this immuneACCESS record with in-frame sequences only. Its versions omit some clonotypes, under half of them owing to an unresolved V gene in the studies checked, with the rest unexplained. This sample holds around 940,000 clones; over 75% were observed only once. The ten most abundant clones make up about 1.5% of the sample. The sequenced material came from memory CD4+ T cells sorted from blood. This specimen's cell subset or site label, per the study, means: CD45RA-negative fraction. The source is a man aged 18 to 35 in good health.

In this sample, this clone turned up a few times. V usage is TRBV5-1 and J usage is TRBJ1-1; tentative D call: TRBD1 (6 bases). Germline CDR1 SGHRS, CDR2 YFSETQ. There are 13 residues in the CDR3. V was shortened by 5 bases and J by 8 bases, with 16 bases between the two germline ends. CDR3 region: CASSQSGGLEAFF. CDR3 nucleotides: TGCGCCAGCAGTCAAAGCGGGGGGCTGGAAGCTTTCTTT. The full variable domain, its missing parts supplied by reference TRBV5-1 and TRBJ1-1, is KAGVTQTPRYLIKTRGQQVTLSCSPISGHRSVSWYQQTPGQGLQFLFEYFSETQRNKGNFPGRFSGRQFSNSRSEMNVSTLELGDSALYLCASSQSGGLEAFFGQGTRLTVV.

The genes are TRBV11-2 and TRBJ1-5, with a possible D match to TRBD1 (5 bases). Germline V lookup: CDR1 SGHAT, CDR2 FQNNGV. Trimming cost V 0 bases and J 3 bases, with 9 bases left between them. CDR3 length equals 15 residues. The CDR3 region has the DNA TGTGCCAGCAGCTTAGAATGGGGGAACAATCAGCCCCAGCATTTT. It codes for CASSLEWGNNQPQHF.

This clone came up a few times. This sequence joins TRBV6-5 and TRBJ2-6, with a tentative D call TRBD2 (6 bases). This CDR3 has 15 residues. V was clipped by 4 bases and J by 7 bases, with 14 bases between them. From germline, CDR1 is MNHEY and CDR2 SVGAGI. The DNA of the CDR3 is TGTGCCAGCAGTTCCCGGTGGGGGGAAGCCAACGTCCTGACTTTC. Its translation: CASSSRWGEANVLTF.

J is TRBJ1-2 and V is TRBV6-1; 8 positions agree with TRBD1. This CDR3 has 15 residues. CDR1 is MNHNS, CDR2 SASEGT, per germline. V was pared by 7 bases and J by 3 bases, with 10 bases of the junction left unmatched. The chain's CDR3 is CASTSQGQGYYGYTF. CDR3 sequence (DNA): TGTGCCAGCACCTCACAAGGACAGGGCTACTATGGCTACACCTTC.

The V call is TRBV30, the J call TRBJ2-7; the D is unclear. The CDR3 loop spans 11 amino acids. CDR1 GTSNPN and CDR2 SVGIG come from the germline V gene (reference sequence). V was trimmed by 5 bases and J by 4 bases, leaving 9 bases between them. In DNA, the CDR3 is TGTGCCTGGGGGATGGGGTACGAGCAGTACTTC. Translated: CAWGMGYEQYF.

The rearrangement links TRBV19 to TRBJ2-2; D is unclear. Trimming removed 3 bases from V and 6 bases from J, with 14 bases in between. The V gene's germline CDR1 is LNHDA and CDR2 SQIVND (reference sequence). The CDR3 extends over 15 amino acids. The CDR3 region is CASSMSGQSAGELFF. In DNA form, the CDR3 reads TGTGCCAGTAGTATGTCGGGTCAGTCGGCCGGGGAGCTGTTTTTT.

V usage is TRBV7-8 and J usage is TRBJ1-5, with D perhaps TRBD1 (5 bases). V lost 2 bases and J 8 bases, leaving 10 bases between the germline ends. The CDR3 runs 13 residues. CDR1 is SGHVS, CDR2 FQNEAQ, per germline. The CDR3 DNA reads as TGTGCCAGCAGCTTATGGGGGTTGGAGCCCCAGCATTTT. Translated: CASSLWGLEPQHF.

This clone is a singleton in its sample. The chain combines TRBV5-1 with TRBJ2-7, with D maybe TRBD2 (5 bases). Looked up from germline, CDR1 is SGHRS and CDR2 is YFSETQ. The V end lost 1 base, the J end lost 5 bases, and 13 bases lay between the germline ends. CDR3 length: 14 amino acids. CDR3 coding DNA: TGCGCCAGCAGCTTGATAGGGAGAACAAACGAGCAGTACTTC. Amino acids: CASSLIGRTNEQYF.

CDR3 residues: CASSLYPPGSTDTQYF. CDR3 sequence (DNA): TGTGCCAGCAGCTTATACCCCCCGGGGAGCACAGATACGCAGTATTTT. V is TRBV7-2 and J is TRBJ2-3, with D possibly being TRBD2 (5 bases). Trimming stripped 2 bases from V and 0 bases from J, with 12 bases between. CDR3 size: 16 residues. Germline V gene sequence: CDR1 SGHTA, CDR2 FQGNSA.